This TCR beta chain derives from a study of early T cells in non-severe SARS-CoV-2 infection. This clonotype was recorded at least ten times. V shed 2 bases and J shed 2 bases, with 7 bases lying between them. The CDR3 has 15 amino acids. Germline CDR1 reads MNHNS; CDR2 reads SASEGT. In TCRdb, the 5' RACE reads were re-called with MiXCR into one record per CDR3 protein. The data hold 35,000 or so distinct CDR3 sequences, with about 5% observed a single time. The chain is built from TRBV6-1 and TRBJ2-6, with D unresolved. Sequencing was performed on whole blood. This clonotype originated in an adult who was a healthcare worker with PCR-confirmed SARS-CoV-2 infection or an uninfected control (not recorded which). The CDR3 DNA follows: TGTGCCAGCAGTGAAAGGGTAACTGGGGCCAACGTCCTGACTTTC. This encodes CASSERVTGANVLTF.